This T cell receptor (beta chain) is drawn from a study of T cell responses to AZD1222 COVID-19 vaccine. The protocol was immunoSEQ multiplex PCR, while the TCRdb copy is restricted to in-frame clones and leaves out a portion. The table includes about 120,000 clones, about 90% detected once. Germline V gene lookup returns CDR1 KGHSH and CDR2 LQKENI. The V gene lost 1 base and the J gene lost 4 bases, with 6 bases spanning the gap. The CDR3 is 13 residues long. The gene calls are TRBV18 and TRBJ2-3; D uncertain. This specimen consisted of peripheral blood, obtained on day 0 of AZD1222 vaccination. The TCR sequence derives from an adult in good health. CDR3 coding DNA: TGTGCCAGCTCACCACGTGACTCAGATACGCAGTATTTT. As protein: CASSPRDSDTQYF. The entire variable domain, with the rest obtained from reference TRBV18 and TRBJ2-3, is as follows: NAGVMQNPRHLVRRRGQEARLRCSPMKGHSHVYWYRQLPEEGLKFMVYLQKENIIDESGMPKERFSAEFPKEGPSILRIQQVVRGDSAAYFCASSPRDSDTQYFGPGTRLTVL.